This TCR beta chain derives from a study of T cell responses to AZD1222 COVID-19 vaccine. This CDR3 has 14 amino acids. Germline V gene data show CDR1 as MNHEY and CDR2 as SMNVEV (reference sequence). V lost 5 bases and J lost 8, with 18 bases in between. About this clone itself: Its target is unknown.

Measured with immunoSEQ multiplex PCR; TCRdb has only the in-frame clones, and not every one. There are tens of thousands of clones in the sample; 88% occur only once, and roughly 14% lies in the top ten. Broader study findings: Spike-specific TCR breadth and depth both grew after two AZD1222 doses.

The clonotype comes from an adult in good health. The gene calls are TRBV27 and TRBJ1-2, with D tentatively TRBD1 (6 bases). The starting material was peripheral blood, obtained on day 0 of AZD1222 vaccination. The CDR3 protein is CASSPGAGGRGYTF. CDR3 nucleotides: TGTGCCAGCAGTCCCGGGGCGGGGGGCCGGGGCTACACCTTC.